The 30 T cell receptor beta chains below all came from one sample that was sequenced in a study of cytomegalovirus exposure and HLA in healthy donors. The study ran its PCR with 60 Vbeta and 13 Jbeta primers. Measured with immunoSEQ multiplex PCR; TCRdb has only the in-frame clones, and not every one. Recorded here are 150,000 or so clones; the top ten clones represent over 1.5%. The sample comprised PBMCs. Source of these receptors: a man aged 18 to 29 in good health and CMV-seronegative.

V usage is TRBV11-3 and J usage is TRBJ2-1, with 7 bases aligning to TRBD2. There are 13 residues in the CDR3. Germline assignment: CDR1 SGHNT and CDR2 YENEEA. J was trimmed by 6 bases and V by 2 bases; bases with no gene match: 1. CDR3 protein: CASSLTGGNEQFF. The DNA of the CDR3 is TGTGCCAGCAGCTTAACGGGGGGCAATGAGCAGTTCTTC.

The chain recombines TRBV5-1 with TRBJ2-3; unclear D gene. The CDR3 has 12 residues. From germline, CDR1 is SGHRS and CDR2 YFSETQ. Trimming pared 1 base from V and 6 bases from J, leaving 6 bases between. This chain's CDR3 is CASSLLSDTQYF. The CDR3 nucleotides read TGCGCCAGCAGCTTGTTATCGGATACGCAGTATTTT.

This sequence joins TRBV7-9 and TRBJ2-5; D possibly corresponds to TRBD1 (5 bases). The closer fit of TRBJ2-7 to the DNA end suggests the J call may be wrong. The CDR3 runs to 11 residues. The germline V gene encodes CDR1 SEHNR and CDR2 FQNEAQ (reference sequence). The CDR3 sequence is CATGSSYEQYF. In nucleotides, the CDR3 is TGTGCCACAGGGTCGTCCTACGAGCAGTACTTC.

V usage is TRBV2 and J usage is TRBJ1-4; D remains ambiguous. This CDR3 region has 14 residues. The germline V and J ends were trimmed by 1 base and 11 bases, with 14 bases remaining between them. CDR1 is SNHLY, CDR2 FYNNEI, per germline. In DNA, the CDR3 is TGTGCCAGCAGTGAAGGTGTCCGCCCGAGGAAACTGTTTTTT. Translated, it gives CASSEGVRPRKLFF.

The chain carries TRBV11-2 and TRBJ2-7; 10 positions agree with TRBD2. Trimming removed 5 bases from V and 2 bases from J; junction bases left unmatched: 12. This CDR3 is 17 amino acids long. Germline CDR1 reads SGHAT; CDR2 reads FQNNGV. The CDR3 DNA reads as TGTGCCAGCAGCCCCCAGGCTAGCGGGAGCCAACCCTACGAGCAGTACTTC. Its protein product is CASSPQASGSQPYEQYF.

The V and J genes are TRBV5-1 and TRBJ2-1; 16 bases match TRBD2. The germline V gene has CDR1 SGHRS and CDR2 YFSETQ. Trimming removed 0 bases from V and 9 bases from J; junction bases left unmatched: 15. CDR3 length equals 20 residues. CDR3 protein: CASSLGWGLAGGPSPLEQFF. CDR3 DNA: TGCGCCAGCAGCTTGGGATGGGGACTAGCGGGAGGGCCCTCACCACTTGAGCAGTTCTTC.

The CDR3 spells CASQNIPGTGGAGLEQFF. CDR3 nucleotides: TGCGCCAGCCAAAATATACCCGGGACAGGGGGCGCCGGTTTGGAACAGTTCTTC. The gene calls are TRBV5-1 and TRBJ2-1; 12 positions match TRBD1. Trimming took 7 bases from V and 13 from J; bases not matched to a gene: 24. This CDR3 spans 18 amino acids. The V gene's germline CDR1 is SGHRS and CDR2 YFSETQ.

This rearrangement joins TRBV9 to TRBJ1-2; TRBD1 agrees at 8 bases. Germline values: CDR1 SGDLS, CDR2 YYNGEE. V was clipped by 3 bases and J by 7 bases; unmatched bases: 23. This CDR3 spans 19 amino acids. The DNA for the CDR3 is TGTGCCAGCAGCGAGGGCCCCTCAGGACTAGGACAGGGACGAGGTGGCTACACCTTC. Encoded protein: CASSEGPSGLGQGRGGYTF.

With regard to this clone: Mismatch with germline at one junction end may stem from a read error. V is TRBV7-7 and J is TRBJ2-1; D remains ambiguous. Looked up from germline, CDR1 is SSHAT and CDR2 is FNYEAQ (reference sequence). The CDR3 contains 13 residues. This CDR3 is CASSLNARNEQFF. The CDR3 nucleotides are TGTGCTAGCAGCTTAAACGCCCGGAATGAGCAGTTCTTC. Variable domain in full (rest from reference TRBV7-7 and TRBJ2-1): GAGVSQSPRYKVTKRGQDVTLRCDPISSHATLYWYQQALGQGPEFLTYFNYEAQPDKSGLPSDRFSAERPEGSISTLTIQRTEQRDSAMYRCASSLNARNEQFFGPGTRLTVL.

The V call is TRBV2, the J call TRBJ2-1; D not resolved. This CDR3 is built from 10 residues. V was cut by 7 bases and J by 10 bases, with 8 bases left in between. Germline assignment: CDR1 SNHLY and CDR2 FYNNEI. CDR3 sequence (DNA): TGTGCCAGCAACCCTATAGAGCAGTTCTTC. Translation: CASNPIEQFF.

The V call is TRBV25-1, the J call TRBJ2-3; TRBD2 matches 9 bases. Trimming took 8 bases from V and 1 from J; bases not matched to a gene: 10. CDR3 length: 16 residues. Germline-derived CDR1 and CDR2 are MGHDK and SYGVNS. CDR3 sequence (DNA): TGTGCCAGCGGAGAGGTGGGACTAGCAGGCACAGATACGCAGTATTTT. The encoded protein is CASGEVGLAGTDTQYF.

CDR3 protein: CASSSRTRTGGGEQYF. CDR3 nucleotide sequence: TGTGCCAGCAGTTCAAGAACCCGGACAGGGGGCGGCGAGCAGTACTTC. The chain employs TRBV6-5 and TRBJ2-7; TRBD1 matches at 11 bases. CDR1 is MNHEY and CDR2 is SVGAGI in the germline V gene. The CDR3 consists of 16 residues. J lost 6 bases, V lost 4 bases, and 11 bases had no gene match.

The chain couples TRBV29-1 to TRBJ1-1, with D perhaps TRBD1 (5 bases). V shed 3 bases and J shed 5 bases, with 13 bases lying between them. This CDR3 has 13 residues. Per the germline V gene, CDR1 is SQVTM and CDR2 is ANQGSEA. CDR3 in amino acids: CSVEASGSTEAFF. DNA of the CDR3: TGCAGCGTTGAGGCCTCAGGGTCTACTGAAGCTTTCTTT.

Worth noting for this clone: Other nucleotide sequences in the sample specify the same CDR3. The chain is built from TRBV15 and TRBJ1-1; TRBD1 is a possible D gene (6 bases). CDR1 is LNHNV and CDR2 is YYDKDF in the germline V gene (reference sequence). The CDR3 contains 17 residues. V was clipped by 1 base and J by 0 bases, with 15 bases between them. The CDR3 coding sequence is TGTGCCACCAGCAGAGTGAGGGGAGGGGGAATGAACACTGAAGCTTTCTTT. Translated, it gives CATSRVRGGGMNTEAFF. Together with reference TRBV15 and TRBJ1-1, the CDR3 gives the full variable domain: DAMVIQNPRYQVTQFGKPVTLSCSQTLNHNVMYWYQQKSSQAPKLLFHYYDKDFNNEADTPDNFQSRRPNTSFCFLDIRSPGLGDTAMYLCATSRVRGGGMNTEAFFGQGTRLTVV.

This rearrangement joins TRBV7-2 to TRBJ2-1, with D tentatively TRBD1 (5 bases). Germline V gene data show CDR1 as SGHTA and CDR2 as FQGNSA. The CDR3 loop spans 17 amino acids. Trimming took off 5 bases at V and 0 bases at J, with 17 bases between the two ends. CDR3 sequence (DNA): TGTGCCAGCAGCCAGTCAACAGGCTCTAGCTCCTACAATGAGCAGTTCTTC. Its protein product is CASSQSTGSSSYNEQFF.

The V gene is TRBV13, the J gene TRBJ1-1; a weak D match, TRBD1 (5 bases). CDR1 is PRHDT and CDR2 is FYEKMQ in the germline V gene (reference sequence). This CDR3 comprises 13 residues. The ends were cut back, 5 bases at V and 2 bases at J, with 9 bases in the middle. The CDR3 DNA reads as TGTGCCAGCAGCCTCAGGGTAAACACTGAAGCTTTCTTT. As protein: CASSLRVNTEAFF.

The V call is TRBV25-1, the J call TRBJ2-3, with TRBD1 matching over 10 bases. The junction had 4 bases not matched to a gene; V was cut back by 5 bases and J by 2 bases. Germline V lookup: CDR1 MGHDK, CDR2 SYGVNS. CDR3 length equals 15 residues. This CDR3 reads CASSLGQGHTDTQYF. In nucleotides, the CDR3 is TGTGCCAGCAGTTTGGGACAGGGGCACACAGATACGCAGTATTTT.

The V and J genes are TRBV7-3 and TRBJ1-1; 11 bases fit TRBD1. Looked up from germline, CDR1 is SGHTA and CDR2 is FQGTGA. The CDR3 runs 14 residues. V shed 4 bases and J 11 bases; nucleotides not matched to a gene: 9. CDR3 region: CASSSGTGGPGAFF. CDR3 DNA: TGTGCCAGCAGCTCGGGGACAGGGGGACCTGGGGCTTTCTTT.

The rearrangement uses TRBV7-2 and TRBJ2-7; 8 nucleotides agree with TRBD2. This CDR3 region has 15 residues. CDR1 SGHTA and CDR2 FQGNSA come from the germline V gene. V trimming: 1 base; J trimming: 4 bases; junction bases outside the gene matches: 6. The CDR3 here is CASSLDVAGLYEQYF. DNA for the CDR3: TGTGCCAGCAGCTTAGATGTAGCGGGATTATACGAGCAGTACTTC.

This rearrangement joins TRBV4-3 to TRBJ2-7, with 10 bases aligning to TRBD2. The V segment lost 1 base and the J segment 5 bases; nucleotides outside the gene matches: 8. The germline V gene has CDR1 LGHNA and CDR2 YSLEER. This CDR3 spans 16 amino acids. The CDR3 nucleotides read TGCGCCAGCAGCCAAGCGACGAGCGGGAGGGCCAACGAGCAGTACTTC. Encoded protein: CASSQATSGRANEQYF.

The gene calls are TRBV5-6 and TRBJ2-7; 7 positions match TRBD2. The CDR3 has 14 amino acids. Trimming at V came to 2 bases and at J to 7 bases, leaving 9 bases not matched to a gene. Germline lookup yields CDR1 SGHDT and CDR2 YYEEEE. The CDR3 protein is CASSLLGRAGEQYF. In DNA, the CDR3 is TGTGCCAGCAGCTTACTGGGGAGGGCAGGAGAGCAGTACTTC.

In DNA, the CDR3 is TGTGCCAGCAGCCGGGACAAGCTTGGAAAACTGTTTTTT. Translated: CASSRDKLGKLFF. The chain combines TRBV7-6 with TRBJ1-4; weak D call: TRBD1 (6 bases). V was pared by 5 bases and J by 10 bases, with 14 bases between. CDR1 and CDR2 from the germline V gene are SGHVS and FNYEAQ. This CDR3 contains 13 residues. Complete variable domain (other parts from reference TRBV7-6 and TRBJ1-4): GAGVSQSPRYKVTKRGQDVALRCDPISGHVSLYWYRQALGQGPEFLTYFNYEAQQDKSGLPNDRFSAERPEGSISTLTIQRTEQRDSAMYRCASSRDKLGKLFFGSGTQLSVL.

The V and J genes are TRBV10-3 and TRBJ1-2; TRBD1 matches 8 bases. J gave up 6 bases and V 9 bases, and 6 bases lay outside the gene matches. The CDR3 spans 12 residues. The germline V gene has CDR1 ENHRY and CDR2 SYGVKD. The CDR3 DNA follows: TGTGCCATTCCAGGGGGCGCGGATGGCTACACCTTC. It encodes CAIPGGADGYTF.

This sequence joins TRBV6-6 and TRBJ1-5; TRBD1 might be the D (6 bases). Germline CDR1 MNHNY, CDR2 SVGAGI (reference sequence). Trimming removed 6 bases from V and 7 bases from J, with 13 bases in between. The CDR3 consists of 13 residues. The CDR3 bases are TGTGCCAGCAGGCCCAGGGGCGCCCAGCCCCAGCATTTT. This encodes CASRPRGAQPQHF.

Remarks on this clone: Sequence at one end of the junction differs from germline and may be a read error. The chain recombines TRBV27 with TRBJ2-1; 10 bases align to TRBD2. This CDR3 is 15 amino acids long. The germline V gene encodes CDR1 MNHEY and CDR2 SMNVEV (reference sequence). In nucleotides, the CDR3 is TGTGCCACCAGTTCCCCTAGCGGGGGTTTTGATGAGCAGTTCTTC. Translating it yields CATSSPSGGFDEQFF.

Regarding this clone: Other DNA sequences in this specimen translate into the identical CDR3. This chain uses TRBV7-9 with TRBJ2-7; D uncertain. Germline V gives CDR1 SEHNR, CDR2 FQNEAQ (reference sequence). The germline V and J ends were trimmed by 4 bases and 1 base, with 5 bases remaining between them. The CDR3 length is 12 residues. CDR3 nucleotide sequence: TGTGCCAGCAGCTCCGTTTCCTACGAGCAGTACTTC. Translated, it gives CASSSVSYEQYF.

The V gene is TRBV7-9, the J gene TRBJ1-2; D call uncertain. From germline, CDR1 is SEHNR and CDR2 FQNEAQ (reference sequence). Between the trimmed V and J ends, which lost 1 base and 4 bases, there was a span of 10 bases. The CDR3 extends over 14 amino acids. The CDR3 region has the DNA TGTGCCAGCAGCTTAGGGGCCTTCGGCTATGGCTACACCTTC. Amino acids: CASSLGAFGYGYTF.

The CDR3: CASSRRTRGDGTEAFF. The CDR3 region has the DNA TGTGCCAGTAGTCGCCGGACAAGGGGCGATGGAACTGAAGCTTTCTTT. The rearrangement joins TRBV19 to TRBJ1-1; weak D call: TRBD1 (5 bases). Deletions cut 5 bases from V and 5 bases from J, with 21 bases between. The CDR3 sequence is 16 residues long. Germline V gene sequence: CDR1 LNHDA, CDR2 SQIVND (reference sequence).

The V gene is TRBV27, the J gene TRBJ2-5, with 8 bases lining up with TRBD1. This CDR3 contains 16 residues. J was trimmed by 5 bases and V by 0 bases; bases with no gene match: 8. CDR1 and CDR2 from the germline V gene are MNHEY and SMNVEV (reference sequence). CDR3 protein: CASSLSAQGAMETQYF. CDR3 sequence (DNA): TGTGCCAGCAGTTTATCGGCGCAGGGGGCAATGGAGACCCAGTACTTC.

The chain has TRBV11-3 and TRBJ2-1; 9 positions agree with TRBD2. V trimming: 5 bases; J trimming: 6 bases; junction bases outside the gene matches: 8. Germline CDR1 reads SGHNT; CDR2 reads YENEEA. The CDR3 runs to 15 residues. Here the CDR3 reads CASSPGLAGFNEQFF. CDR3 nucleotides: TGTGCCAGCAGCCCAGGCCTAGCGGGATTCAATGAGCAGTTCTTC.